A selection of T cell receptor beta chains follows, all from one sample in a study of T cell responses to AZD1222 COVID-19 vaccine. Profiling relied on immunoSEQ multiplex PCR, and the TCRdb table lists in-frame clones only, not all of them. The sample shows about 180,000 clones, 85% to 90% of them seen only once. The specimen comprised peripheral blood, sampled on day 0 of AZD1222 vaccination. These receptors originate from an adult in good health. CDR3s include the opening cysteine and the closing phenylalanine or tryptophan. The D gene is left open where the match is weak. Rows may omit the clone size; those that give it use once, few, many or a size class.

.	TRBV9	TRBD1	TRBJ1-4	CASSSGGRGNEKLFF	TGTGCCAGCAGCTCAGGGGGGAGGGGTAATGAAAAACTGTTTTTT
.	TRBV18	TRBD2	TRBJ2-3	CASSPDLAGGRSTDTQYF	TGTGCCAGCTCACCAGACCTAGCGGGGGGCCGGAGCACAGATACGCAGTATTTT
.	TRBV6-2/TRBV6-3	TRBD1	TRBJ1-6	CASSYFDRGQVFSPLHF	TGTGCCAGCAGTTACTTCGACAGGGGCCAAGTATTTTCACCCCTCCACTTT
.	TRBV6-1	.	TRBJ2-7	CASSEALHRVEYYEQYF	TGTGCCAGCAGTGAAGCGCTTCACAGAGTGGAATACTACGAGCAGTACTTC
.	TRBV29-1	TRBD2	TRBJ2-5	CSVSFSAGGGETQYF	TGCAGCGTTTCATTCTCAGCGGGGGGAGGGGAGACCCAGTACTTC
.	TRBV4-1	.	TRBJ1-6	CASSQKTNLGYNSPLHF	TGCGCCAGCAGCCAAAAGACGAATTTGGGTTATAATTCACCCCTCCACTTT
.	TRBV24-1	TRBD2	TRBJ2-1	CATSLAGGFNEQFF	TGTGCCACCAGCCTAGCGGGGGGCTTCAATGAGCAGTTCTTC
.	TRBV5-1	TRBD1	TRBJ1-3	CASSLQGAGNTIYF	TGCGCCAGCAGCTTACAGGGGGCTGGAAACACCATATATTTT
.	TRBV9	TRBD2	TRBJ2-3	CASSVDLAGGLTTQYF	TGTGCCAGCAGCGTAGACCTAGCGGGGGGGCTTACTACGCAGTATTTT
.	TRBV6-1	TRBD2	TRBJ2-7	CASSDLRAGSYEQYF	TGTGCCAGCAGTGACCTGCGAGCGGGGTCCTACGAGCAGTACTTC
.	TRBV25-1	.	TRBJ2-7	CASSDRNGPYEQYF	TGTGCCAGCAGTGATCGTAACGGGCCCTACGAGCAGTACTTC
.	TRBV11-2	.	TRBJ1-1	CASSLDYTEAFF	TGTGCCAGCAGCTTAGATTACACTGAAGCTTTCTTT
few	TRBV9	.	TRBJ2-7	CASSASLGHEQYF	TGTGCCAGCAGCGCCTCCCTCGGCCACGAGCAGTACTTC
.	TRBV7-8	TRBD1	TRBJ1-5	CASSYQIRDRVQPQHF	TGTGCCAGCAGTTACCAGATCCGGGACAGGGTTCAGCCCCAGCATTTT
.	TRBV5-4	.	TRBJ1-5	CASSLWGVNQPQHF	TGTGCCAGCAGCTTGTGGGGAGTCAATCAGCCCCAGCATTTT
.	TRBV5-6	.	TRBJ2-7	CASSLLSGAYEQYF	TGTGCCAGCAGCTTGCTTTCAGGGGCCTACGAGCAGTACTTC
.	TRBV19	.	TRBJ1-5	CASSRGPSGQPQHF	TGTGCCAGTAGTCGTGGGCCTTCAGGTCAGCCCCAGCATTTT
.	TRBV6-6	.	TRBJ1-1	CASTRTTAMNTEAFF	TGTGCCAGCACCCGAACAACCGCCATGAACACTGAAGCTTTCTTT
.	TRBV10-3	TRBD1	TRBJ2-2	CAISKQGDVTGELFF	TGTGCCATCAGTAAGCAGGGGGACGTCACCGGGGAGCTGTTTTTT
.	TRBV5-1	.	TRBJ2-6	CASSLAGAIGANVLTF	TGCGCCAGCAGCTTGGCCGGCGCCATTGGGGCCAACGTCCTGACTTTC
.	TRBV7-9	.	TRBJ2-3	CASSPGEVKDTQYF	TGTGCCAGCAGCCCGGGGGAGGTGAAAGATACGCAGTATTTT
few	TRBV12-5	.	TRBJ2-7	CASGLVQSSPYEQYF	TGTGCTAGTGGTTTGGTACAATCTAGTCCCTACGAGCAGTACTTC
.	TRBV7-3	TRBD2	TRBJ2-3	CASSRGPLAGASTDTQYF	TGTGCCAGCAGCCGAGGCCCCCTAGCGGGGGCTAGCACAGATACGCAGTATTTT
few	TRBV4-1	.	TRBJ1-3	CASSQGQQPGNTIYF	TGCGCCAGCAGCCAAGGCCAGCAGCCTGGAAACACCATATATTTT
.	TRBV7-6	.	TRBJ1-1	CASSLAGGFQSEAFF	TGTGCCAGCAGCTTAGCAGGAGGGTTTCAGTCTGAAGCTTTCTTT
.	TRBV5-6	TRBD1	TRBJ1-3	CASSKPGQLSNTIYF	TGTGCCAGCAGTAAACCGGGACAGTTGTCGAACACCATATATTTT
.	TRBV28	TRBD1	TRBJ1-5	CASSEGQAGQPQHF	TGTGCCAGCAGCGAAGGACAGGCCGGACAGCCCCAGCATTTT
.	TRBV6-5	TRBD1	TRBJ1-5	CASSYSGQVAQPQHF	TGTGCCAGCAGTTACTCCGGACAGGTTGCTCAGCCCCAGCATTTT
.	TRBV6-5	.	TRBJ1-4	CASSTRDLTYEKLFF	TGTGCCAGCAGTACCCGGGACCTGACTTATGAAAAACTGTTTTTT
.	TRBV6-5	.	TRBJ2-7	CASSPGTVSYEQYF	TGTGCCAGCAGCCCCGGGACGGTCTCCTACGAGCAGTACTTC
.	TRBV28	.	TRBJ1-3	CASSLPGAGGNTIYF	TGTGCCAGCAGCCTACCCGGGGCGGGTGGAAACACCATATATTTT
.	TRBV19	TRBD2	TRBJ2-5	CASSKKTSGGLETQYF	TGTGCCAGTAGTAAAAAGACTAGCGGGGGGTTGGAGACCCAGTACTTC
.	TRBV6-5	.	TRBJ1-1	CAGGMGRRNTEAFF	TGTGCCGGGGGGATGGGGCGGAGAAACACTGAAGCTTTCTTT
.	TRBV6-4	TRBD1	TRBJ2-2	CAILPRGRTGELFF	TGTGCCATCCTTCCCAGGGGGCGCACCGGGGAGCTGTTTTTT
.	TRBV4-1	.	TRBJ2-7	CASSQETLISGPQYF	TGCGCCAGCAGCCAAGAAACCCTGATCTCCGGACCGCAGTACTTC
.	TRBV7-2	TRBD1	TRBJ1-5	CASSFGTDSNQPQHF	TGTGCCAGCAGCTTTGGGACAGATAGCAATCAGCCCCAGCATTTT
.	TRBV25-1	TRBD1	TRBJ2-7	CASSDSGTGREQYF	TGTGCCAGCAGTGATTCCGGGACAGGGCGCGAGCAGTACTTC
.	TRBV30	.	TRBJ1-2	CAWSPQRASNYGYTF	TGTGCCTGGAGTCCCCAGAGGGCCTCTAACTATGGCTACACCTTC
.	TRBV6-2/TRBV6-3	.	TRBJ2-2	CASSYSGGSNTGELFF	TGTGCCAGCAGTTACTCTGGGGGCTCGAACACCGGGGAGCTGTTTTTT
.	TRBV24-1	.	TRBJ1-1	CATWGRIPEAFF	TGTGCCACCTGGGGGAGGATCCCTGAAGCTTTCTTT
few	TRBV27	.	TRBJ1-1	CASSIQQGGFTEAFF	TGTGCCAGCAGTATCCAACAGGGTGGGTTCACTGAAGCTTTCTTT
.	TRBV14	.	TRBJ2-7	CASSRRQTYEQYF	TGTGCCAGCAGCCGAAGACAGACCTACGAGCAGTACTTC
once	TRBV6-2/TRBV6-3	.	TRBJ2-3	CASSLLRADTQYF	TGTGCCAGCAGTTTACTGCGGGCAGATACGCAGTATTTT
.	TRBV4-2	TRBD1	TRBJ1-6	CASSPGQYNSPLHF	TGTGCCAGCAGCCCGGGACAGTATAATTCACCCCTCCACTTT
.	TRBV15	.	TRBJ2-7	CATSRDRGKSYEQYF	TGTGCCACCAGCAGAGATCGGGGGAAATCTTACGAGCAGTACTTC
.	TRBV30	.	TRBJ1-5	CAWGARGNQPQHF	TGTGCCTGGGGGGCGAGAGGCAATCAGCCCCAGCATTTT
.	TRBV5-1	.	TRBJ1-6	CASSLDIKGNSPLHF	TGCGCCAGCAGCTTGGACATCAAGGGTAATTCACCCCTCCACTTT
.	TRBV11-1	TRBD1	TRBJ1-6	CASSSMGQGGSPLHF	TGTGCCAGCAGCTCGATGGGACAGGGGGGTTCACCCCTCCACTTT
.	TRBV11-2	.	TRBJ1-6	CASSLDIARGNSPLHF	TGTGCCAGCAGCTTAGATATCGCCCGGGGTAATTCACCCCTCCACTTT
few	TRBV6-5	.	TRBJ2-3	CASSYYPGTLTDTQYF	TGTGCCAGCAGTTATTACCCAGGTACCCTCACAGATACGCAGTATTTT
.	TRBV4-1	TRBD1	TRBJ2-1	CASSQARGMREQFF	TGCGCCAGCAGCCAAGCCAGGGGGATGAGGGAGCAGTTCTTC